This is a list of T cell receptor beta chains from one sample in a study of post-analysis software for immune sequencing data. Each CDR3 protein gets one entry after TCRdb re-called the PCR reads with MiXCR. The table records 750,000 to 950,000 distinct CDR3 sequences, about 45% of them present only once. Input material: blood. The receptors were sampled from a girl aged 10-17 years with multiple sclerosis. CDR3s include the opening cysteine and the closing phenylalanine or tryptophan. A D gene is named only where the DNA matches it firmly. Clone size is not always given. Where it is, it says once, few, many or a class for expanded clones.

clone size: .
V gene: TRBV7-6
CDR3 length: 14
J gene: TRBJ2-5
D gene: .
CDR3 protein: CASSISVNQETQYF
CDR3 DNA: TGTGCCAGCAGCATTAGCGTGAACCAAGAGACCCAGTACTTC

clone size: many
V gene: TRBV29-1
CDR3 length: 11
J gene: TRBJ2-7
D gene: .
CDR3 protein: CSVAGSYEQYF
CDR3 DNA: TGCAGCGTTGCGGGCAGCTACGAGCAGTACTTC

clone size: .
V gene: TRBV7-9
CDR3 length: 13
J gene: TRBJ2-1
D gene: .
CDR3 protein: CASSLGDLVEQFF
CDR3 DNA: TGTGCCAGCAGCTTGGGGGATTTGGTGGAGCAGTTCTTC

clone size: .
V gene: TRBV15
CDR3 length: 16
J gene: TRBJ1-5
D gene: TRBD1
CDR3 protein: CATSRGQGAFGQPQHF
CDR3 DNA: TGTGCCACCAGCAGAGGACAGGGGGCGTTTGGACAGCCCCAGCATTTT

clone size: .
V gene: TRBV6-6
CDR3 length: 17
J gene: TRBJ2-7
D gene: TRBD1
CDR3 protein: CASSSQLRTGGSYEQYF
CDR3 DNA: TGTGCCAGCAGTTCCCAGCTGAGGACAGGGGGGTCCTACGAGCAGTACTTC

clone size: few
V gene: TRBV28
CDR3 length: 14
J gene: TRBJ1-4
D gene: TRBD1
CDR3 protein: CASSVDRGREKLFF
CDR3 DNA: TGTGCCAGCAGTGTGGACAGGGGCCGGGAAAAACTGTTTTTT

clone size: .
V gene: TRBV12-3/TRBV12-4
CDR3 length: 15
J gene: TRBJ2-3
D gene: .
CDR3 protein: CASTLLDMDTDTQYF
CDR3 DNA: TGTGCCAGCACCCTCCTCGACATGGACACAGATACGCAGTATTTT

clone size: .
V gene: TRBV28
CDR3 length: 16
J gene: TRBJ1-5
D gene: .
CDR3 protein: CASSLVPDQSNQPQHF
CDR3 DNA: TGTGCCAGCAGTTTGGTCCCGGACCAGAGCAATCAGCCCCAGCATTTT

clone size: .
V gene: TRBV7-9
CDR3 length: 18
J gene: TRBJ2-1
D gene: .
CDR3 protein: CASSLVVGSPSEGNEQFF
CDR3 DNA: TGTGCCAGCAGCTTAGTCGTCGGGAGCCCCTCTGAGGGCAATGAGCAGTTCTTC

clone size: .
V gene: TRBV7-9
CDR3 length: 14
J gene: TRBJ2-7
D gene: .
CDR3 protein: CASGGQTGAYEQYF
CDR3 DNA: TGTGCCAGCGGAGGACAGACTGGGGCCTACGAGCAGTACTTC

clone size: .
V gene: TRBV20-1
CDR3 length: 12
J gene: TRBJ1-1
D gene: .
CDR3 protein: CSASQSNTEAFF
CDR3 DNA: TGCAGTGCTTCTCAGTCAAACACTGAAGCTTTCTTT

clone size: .
V gene: TRBV4-2
CDR3 length: 18
J gene: TRBJ1-2
D gene: .
CDR3 protein: CASSQVVGASSGYYGYTF
CDR3 DNA: TGTGCCAGCAGCCAAGTAGTGGGGGCGAGTAGTGGTTATTATGGCTACACCTTC

clone size: .
V gene: TRBV12-3/TRBV12-4
CDR3 length: 15
J gene: TRBJ2-7
D gene: TRBD2
CDR3 protein: CASSKGLAGGKEQYF
CDR3 DNA: TGTGCCAGCAGTAAGGGACTAGCGGGAGGTAAGGAGCAGTACTTC

clone size: .
V gene: TRBV6-5
CDR3 length: 13
J gene: TRBJ2-2
D gene: TRBD1
CDR3 protein: CASRGQHYGELFF
CDR3 DNA: TGTGCCAGCAGGGGACAGCACTACGGGGAGCTGTTTTTT

clone size: few
V gene: TRBV6-5
CDR3 length: 16
J gene: TRBJ1-4
D gene: .
CDR3 protein: CASSYSRVVGDEKLFF
CDR3 DNA: TGTGCCAGCAGTTACTCGAGGGTCGTGGGAGATGAAAAACTGTTTTTT

clone size: .
V gene: TRBV2
CDR3 length: 14
J gene: TRBJ1-2
D gene: .
CDR3 protein: CASTWARINYGYTF
CDR3 DNA: TGTGCCAGCACCTGGGCACGGATAAACTATGGCTACACCTTC

clone size: few
V gene: TRBV20-1
CDR3 length: 14
J gene: TRBJ2-1
D gene: .
CDR3 protein: CSATGKGGYNEQFF
CDR3 DNA: TGCAGTGCTACCGGGAAGGGGGGCTACAATGAGCAGTTCTTC

clone size: .
V gene: TRBV29-1
CDR3 length: 13
J gene: TRBJ1-1
D gene: .
CDR3 protein: CSVDVMGGGEAFF
CDR3 DNA: TGCAGCGTTGACGTGATGGGGGGCGGTGAAGCTTTCTTT

clone size: .
V gene: TRBV29-1
CDR3 length: 12
J gene: TRBJ2-1
D gene: .
CDR3 protein: CSVELRTNEQFF
CDR3 DNA: TGCAGCGTTGAATTGAGGACGAATGAGCAGTTCTTC

clone size: .
V gene: TRBV24-1
CDR3 length: 15
J gene: TRBJ2-5
D gene: .
CDR3 protein: CATSTGREREETQYF
CDR3 DNA: TGTGCCACCAGCACGGGCCGGGAAAGGGAAGAGACCCAGTACTTC

clone size: .
V gene: TRBV29-1
CDR3 length: 14
J gene: TRBJ2-3
D gene: .
CDR3 protein: CSSSGERGTDTQYF
CDR3 DNA: TGCAGCTCCTCTGGGGAGAGGGGAACAGATACGCAGTATTTT

clone size: .
V gene: TRBV7-9
CDR3 length: 15
J gene: TRBJ1-2
D gene: .
CDR3 protein: CASSLLSRGENGYTF
CDR3 DNA: TGTGCCAGCAGCTTACTGTCCAGGGGTGAGAATGGCTACACCTTC

clone size: few
V gene: TRBV5-1
CDR3 length: 16
J gene: TRBJ2-5
D gene: .
CDR3 protein: CASSSPGGSGQETQYF
CDR3 DNA: TGCGCCAGCAGCTCCCCTGGGGGGTCGGGTCAAGAGACCCAGTACTTC

clone size: .
V gene: TRBV6-5
CDR3 length: 16
J gene: TRBJ1-6
D gene: TRBD1
CDR3 protein: CASSLGQGPNNSPLHF
CDR3 DNA: TGTGCCAGCAGCCTCGGACAGGGGCCTAATAATTCACCCCTCCACTTT

clone size: .
V gene: TRBV12-3/TRBV12-4
CDR3 length: 15
J gene: TRBJ2-5
D gene: TRBD1
CDR3 protein: CATAELGQGLETQYF
CDR3 DNA: TGTGCCACAGCTGAGTTAGGACAGGGGTTGGAGACCCAGTACTTC

clone size: few
V gene: TRBV12-3/TRBV12-4
CDR3 length: 17
J gene: TRBJ2-6
D gene: TRBD1
CDR3 protein: CASSPQGASDGANVLTF
CDR3 DNA: TGTGCCAGCAGTCCACAGGGGGCGAGTGATGGGGCCAACGTCCTGACTTTC

clone size: .
V gene: TRBV20-1
CDR3 length: 17
J gene: TRBJ2-7
D gene: TRBD2
CDR3 protein: CSARDFPPSGKRYEQYF
CDR3 DNA: TGCAGTGCTAGAGATTTCCCCCCAAGCGGGAAAAGGTACGAGCAGTACTTC

clone size: .
V gene: TRBV2
CDR3 length: 15
J gene: TRBJ2-3
D gene: TRBD2
CDR3 protein: CAIPEGREGTDTQYF
CDR3 DNA: TGTGCCATCCCTGAGGGGCGGGAGGGCACAGATACGCAGTATTTT

clone size: .
V gene: TRBV20-1
CDR3 length: 16
J gene: TRBJ2-1
D gene: TRBD2
CDR3 protein: CSARNLGLAGVNEQFF
CDR3 DNA: TGCAGTGCTAGAAACCTCGGACTAGCGGGAGTGAATGAGCAGTTCTTC

clone size: .
V gene: TRBV15
CDR3 length: 17
J gene: TRBJ2-5
D gene: TRBD2
CDR3 protein: CATSRDRRTSGKETQYF
CDR3 DNA: TGTGCCACCAGCAGAGATCGTCGGACTAGCGGGAAAGAGACCCAGTACTTC

clone size: few
V gene: TRBV29-1
CDR3 length: 13
J gene: TRBJ2-7
D gene: .
CDR3 protein: CSVGPGPADEQYF
CDR3 DNA: TGCAGCGTTGGCCCAGGTCCTGCCGACGAGCAGTACTTC

clone size: .
V gene: TRBV7-2
CDR3 length: 16
J gene: TRBJ2-1
D gene: .
CDR3 protein: CASSLVRVRVQNEQFF
CDR3 DNA: TGTGCCAGCAGCTTAGTCAGGGTCCGGGTACAGAATGAGCAGTTCTTC

clone size: .
V gene: TRBV11-2
CDR3 length: 18
J gene: TRBJ2-3
D gene: TRBD2
CDR3 protein: CTSSLDPWASGGTDTQYF
CDR3 DNA: TGTACCAGCAGCTTAGATCCGTGGGCTAGCGGGGGCACAGATACGCAGTATTTT

clone size: .
V gene: TRBV5-1
CDR3 length: 12
J gene: TRBJ1-1
D gene: .
CDR3 protein: CASSLADGEAFF
CDR3 DNA: TGCGCCAGCAGCTTGGCGGACGGAGAAGCTTTCTTT

clone size: few
V gene: TRBV20-1
CDR3 length: 15
J gene: TRBJ2-1
D gene: TRBD2
CDR3 protein: CSATTSERTRGEQFF
CDR3 DNA: TGCAGTGCTACCACTAGCGAAAGAACGCGGGGCGAGCAGTTCTTC

clone size: few
V gene: TRBV6-6
CDR3 length: 14
J gene: TRBJ2-7
D gene: TRBD1
CDR3 protein: CASSYSAGGTEQYF
CDR3 DNA: TGTGCCAGCAGTTACTCGGCAGGGGGCACCGAGCAGTACTTC